This entry concerns a single TCR beta chain. Measured with immunoSEQ multiplex PCR; TCRdb has only the in-frame clones, and not every one. The data hold 200,000 to 300,000 clones, with roughly four fifths observed a single time. Germline CDR1 is KGHSH and CDR2 is LQKENI. The length of the CDR3 is 16 residues. V lost 3 bases, J lost 5 bases, and 9 bases stayed unmatched. The data originate from a study of blood T cell repertoires in COVID-19. Donors were grouped by their self-reported clinical history. The V and J genes are TRBV18 and TRBJ2-3; 9 bases are shared with TRBD2. Sequenced: PBMCs or T cells enriched from blood (not recorded which). This TCR was sampled from a woman between 40 and 50 years old who had been exposed to COVID-19. CDR3 amino acids: CASSPRQGSGGDTQYF. For the CDR3, the DNA is TGTGCCAGCTCACCGCGACAGGGTAGCGGGGGAGATACGCAGTATTTT. Drawing the rest from reference TRBV18 and TRBJ2-3, the complete variable domain is NAGVMQNPRHLVRRRGQEARLRCSPMKGHSHVYWYRQLPEEGLKFMVYLQKENIIDESGMPKERFSAEFPKEGPSILRIQQVVRGDSAAYFCASSPRQGSGGDTQYFGPGTRLTVL.